This T cell receptor beta chain was observed in a study of blood T cell repertoires in COVID-19. The wider study: PBMCs, B-cell-depleted T cells, or T cells provided the cDNA or gDNA that made up the material.

Method: immunoSEQ multiplex PCR; TCRdb's copy keeps in-frame clones and lacks some. The table has more than 200,000 clones, around nine tenths seen once. The CDR3 totals 15 residues. Trimming pared 5 bases from V and 5 bases from J, leaving 18 bases between. CDR1 and CDR2 from the germline V gene are MDHEN and SYDVKM. Patients from Seattle were sampled longitudinally, starting during active infection. The rearrangement links TRBV28 to TRBJ1-1, with D possibly TRBD1 on 6 matching bases. This receptor was identified in a woman aged 55-69 years with COVID-19, enrolled during active disease. Specimen: peripheral blood. The CDR3 here is CASSPPRGGRTEAFF. The DNA of the CDR3 is TGTGCCAGCAGTCCCCCGAGGGGGGGCCGAACTGAAGCTTTCTTT.